The 7 T cell receptor beta chains listed next were all sequenced from one sample in a study of human T cells and chemical hapten exposure. What the library attached to individual cDNA molecules were unique molecular identifiers. TCRdb reanalysed the reads using MiXCR and keeps one entry per CDR3 protein. This table holds 120,000 or so distinct CDR3 sequences, 8.5% found once. The authors' total RNA extraction used unfractionated whole blood. The sequenced sample was whole blood. These receptors all come from a human donor in good health. Some clones in this sample may be carry-over from other donors' samples.

This chain links TRBV5-1 with TRBJ2-1, with D maybe TRBD2 (6 bases). The V gene lost 1 base and the J gene lost 8 bases, with 13 bases spanning the gap. Germline assignment: CDR1 SGHRS and CDR2 YFSETQ. The CDR3 runs 14 residues. CDR3 DNA: TGCGCCAGCAGCTTGTCCGGGGGTCGGGATGAGCAGTTCTTC. It yields the protein CASSLSGGRDEQFF.

This clonotype was counted many times. In DNA form, the CDR3 reads TGCAGTGCTAGAAATCAATGGAGGGACAGACCGGGCGAGCAGTACTTC. Encoded protein: CSARNQWRDRPGEQYF. V gene TRBV20-1 combines with J gene TRBJ2-7, with D tentatively TRBD1 (7 bases). The CDR3 loop spans 16 amino acids. Looked up from germline, CDR1 is DFQATT and CDR2 is SNEGSKA (reference sequence). Deletions cut 2 bases from V and 6 bases from J, with 23 bases between.

This clonotype has a handful of counts. The chain recombines TRBV19 with TRBJ2-3; D gene unclear. CDR1 and CDR2 (germline): LNHDA, SQIVND (reference sequence). The CDR3 loop spans 13 amino acids. V was cut by 6 bases and J by 3 bases, with 10 bases left in between. Here the CDR3 reads CASRPSGTDTQYF. The CDR3 DNA sequence: TGTGCCAGTAGGCCTTCTGGTACAGATACGCAGTATTTT. The full variable domain, its missing parts supplied by reference TRBV19 and TRBJ2-3, is DGGITQSPKYLFRKEGQNVTLSCEQNLNHDAMYWYRQDPGQGLRLIYYSQIVNDFQKGDIAEGYSVSREKKESFPLTVTSAQKNPTAFYLCASRPSGTDTQYFGPGTRLTVL.

CDR3 coding DNA: TGCGCCAGCAGCGTACACCGGGACAGGGTTGTACTCGGGCAGTTCTTC. Its protein is CASSVHRDRVVLGQFF. The chain links TRBV4-3 to TRBJ2-1, with 9 bases aligning to TRBD1. Germline CDR1 and CDR2: LGHNA and YSLEER. The junction had 17 bases not matched to a gene; V was cut back by 5 bases and J by 12 bases. There are 16 residues in the CDR3.

Ten or more counts support this clonotype. The chain joins TRBV12-3 or TRBV12-4 to TRBJ2-7; D call uncertain. The CDR3 totals 11 residues. With 6 bases removed from V and 0 bases from J, the gap between germline ends came to 3 bases. The CDR3 DNA is TGTGCCAGCAGGAGCTCCTACGAGCAGTACTTC. It specifies CASRSSYEQYF.

In this sample, this clonotype turned up many times. The chain combines TRBV10-3 with TRBJ1-1; 10 bases are shared with TRBD1. The CDR3 runs to 14 residues. CDR1 and CDR2 (germline): ENHRY, SYGVKD. The J segment lost 1 base and the V segment lost 4 bases, leaving 0 bases of the junction unmatched. The CDR3 loop reads CAISGDRGNTEAFF. Here the CDR3 DNA reads TGTGCCATCAGTGGGGACAGGGGGAACACTGAAGCTTTCTTT.

This chain uses TRBV4-1 with TRBJ1-4, with 8 nucleotides matching TRBD1. This CDR3 spans 16 amino acids. The V segment lost 0 bases and the J segment 8 bases; nucleotides outside the gene matches: 8. Germline V gene data show CDR1 as MGHRA and CDR2 as YSYEKL. The CDR3 coding sequence is TGCGCCAGCAGCCAAGATCGGGCAGGGGGCAGGGAAAAACTGTTTTTT. Its protein is CASSQDRAGGREKLFF.